This TCR beta chain originates from a study of molecular identifiers for immune sequencing clone quantification. One entry per CDR3 protein, called by TCRdb with MiXCR from the PCR reads. The sample includes roughly 86,000 distinct CDR3 sequences, over 15% of them seen just once. Naive CD8 library inputs spanned roughly 18,000 to 1,100,000 sorted cells and 10%, 30% or 50% RNA. This clonotype was observed many times. Sequencing was carried out using naive CD8+ T cells from blood, with Jurkat cell RNA spiked in. Subset indicated: FACS-sorted CD8+CD4-CCR7+CD45RA+ naive T cells. The sequence was collected from a human donor in good health. Some libraries in this study had Jurkat cell RNA spiked in.

CDR3 sequence reads: CSAGPLAATDTQYF. The CDR3 DNA reads as TGCAGTGCTGGACCCCTAGCCGCCACAGATACGCAGTATTTT. The chain combines TRBV20-1 with TRBJ2-3; a possible D gene is TRBD2 (5 bases). Trimming took off 5 bases at V and 2 bases at J, with 14 bases between the two ends. Germline V lookup: CDR1 DFQATT, CDR2 SNEGSKA (reference sequence). The CDR3 has 14 residues.